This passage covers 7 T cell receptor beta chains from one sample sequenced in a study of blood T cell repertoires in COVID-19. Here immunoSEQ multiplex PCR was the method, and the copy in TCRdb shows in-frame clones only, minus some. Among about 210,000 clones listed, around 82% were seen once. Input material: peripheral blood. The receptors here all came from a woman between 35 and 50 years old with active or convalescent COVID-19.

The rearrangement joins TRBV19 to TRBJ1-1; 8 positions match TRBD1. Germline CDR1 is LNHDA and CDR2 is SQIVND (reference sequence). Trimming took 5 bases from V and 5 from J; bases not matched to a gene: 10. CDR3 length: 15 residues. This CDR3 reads CASSGFGQGWTEAFF. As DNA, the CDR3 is TGTGCCAGTAGTGGATTCGGACAGGGTTGGACTGAAGCTTTCTTT.

CDR3 amino acids: CASSLYRRTSGGEDTQYF. CDR3 sequence (DNA): TGTGCCAGCTCACTTTACCGAAGGACTAGCGGGGGGGAAGATACGCAGTATTTT. The chain combines TRBV18 with TRBJ2-3; 15 nucleotides match TRBD2. The germline V gene encodes CDR1 KGHSH and CDR2 LQKENI. The CDR3 runs 18 residues. Losses at the gene ends were 4 bases for V and 5 bases for J; bases not matched to a gene: 10. Variable domain in full (rest from reference TRBV18 and TRBJ2-3): NAGVMQNPRHLVRRRGQEARLRCSPMKGHSHVYWYRQLPEEGLKFMVYLQKENIIDESGMPKERFSAEFPKEGPSILRIQQVVRGDSAAYFCASSLYRRTSGGEDTQYFGPGTRLTVL.

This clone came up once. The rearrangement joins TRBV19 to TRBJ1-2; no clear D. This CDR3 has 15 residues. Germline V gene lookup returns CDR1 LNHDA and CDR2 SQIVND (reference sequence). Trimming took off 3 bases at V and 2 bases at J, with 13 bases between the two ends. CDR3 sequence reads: CASSIKEGLNYGYTF. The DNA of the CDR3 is TGTGCCAGTAGTATTAAGGAGGGCCTCAACTATGGCTACACCTTC.

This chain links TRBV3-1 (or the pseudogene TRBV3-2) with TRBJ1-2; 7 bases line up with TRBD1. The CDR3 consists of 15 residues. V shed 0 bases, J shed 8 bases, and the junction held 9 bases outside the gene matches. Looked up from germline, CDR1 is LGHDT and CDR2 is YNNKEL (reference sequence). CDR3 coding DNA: TGTGCCAGCAGCCAAGACTGGCAGGGGGATAAAGGCTACACCTTC. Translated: CASSQDWQGDKGYTF.

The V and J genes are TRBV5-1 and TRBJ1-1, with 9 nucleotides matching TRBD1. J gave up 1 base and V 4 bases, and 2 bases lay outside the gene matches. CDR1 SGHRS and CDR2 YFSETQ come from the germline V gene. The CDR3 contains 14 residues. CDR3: CASSTGGPNTEAFF. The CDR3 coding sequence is TGCGCCAGCAGCACAGGGGGCCCGAACACTGAAGCTTTCTTT.

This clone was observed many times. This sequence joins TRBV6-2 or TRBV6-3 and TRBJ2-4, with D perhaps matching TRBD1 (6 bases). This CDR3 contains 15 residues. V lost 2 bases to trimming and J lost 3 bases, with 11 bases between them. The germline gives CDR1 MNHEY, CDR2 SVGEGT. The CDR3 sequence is CASSYQGLGKNIQYF. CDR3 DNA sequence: TGTGCCAGCAGTTACCAGGGGCTCGGCAAAAACATTCAGTACTTC.

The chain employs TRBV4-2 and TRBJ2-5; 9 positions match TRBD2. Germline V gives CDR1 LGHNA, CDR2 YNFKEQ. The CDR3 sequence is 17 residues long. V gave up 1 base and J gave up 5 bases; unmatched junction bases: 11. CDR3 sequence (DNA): TGTGCCAGCAGCCAAGGGGCCGGCGGGGGGGCGGAGGAGACCCAGTACTTC. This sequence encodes CASSQGAGGGAEETQYF.